The rows below give T cell receptor beta chains drawn from one sample of a study of cytomegalovirus exposure and HLA in healthy donors. This table comes from immunoSEQ multiplex PCR, and its TCRdb copy is limited to in-frame clones, with some not included. The sample carries about 65,000 clones, around 96% recorded once. The sample taken for sequencing was PBMCs. These TCRs come from a man younger than 35 in good health and CMV-seropositive. Both conserved end residues are part of each CDR3. Fields, in order: clone size, J gene, D gene, V gene, CDR3 DNA, CDR3 protein. A D gene is named only where the DNA matches it firmly. Clone size is stated in some rows and not others, as once, few, many or a class when expanded.

abundance: .
j_gene: TRBJ1-6
d_gene: .
v_gene: TRBV6-1
CDR3nt: TGTGCCAGCAGTGAGTTAGGCGGCAATTCACCCCTCCACTTT
CDR3aa: CASSELGGNSPLHF

abundance: .
j_gene: TRBJ1-1
d_gene: TRBD1
v_gene: TRBV15
CDR3nt: TGTGCCACCAGCTCAAGACAGGGGGTCACTGAAGCTTTCTTT
CDR3aa: CATSSRQGVTEAFF

abundance: .
j_gene: TRBJ1-3
d_gene: .
v_gene: TRBV5-1
CDR3nt: TGCGCCAGCAGCTTGGCGCCGCGGCCCTACTCTGGAAACACCATATATTTT
CDR3aa: CASSLAPRPYSGNTIYF

abundance: .
j_gene: TRBJ2-7
d_gene: TRBD2
v_gene: TRBV6-1
CDR3nt: TGTGCCAGCGGGACTAGCGGGGCCTACGAGCAGTACTTC
CDR3aa: CASGTSGAYEQYF

abundance: .
j_gene: TRBJ2-2
d_gene: .
v_gene: TRBV5-1
CDR3nt: TGCGCCAGCAGCTTAGGAACAGGCGGGGAGCTGTTTTTT
CDR3aa: CASSLGTGGELFF

abundance: .
j_gene: TRBJ2-3
d_gene: TRBD2
v_gene: TRBV7-2
CDR3nt: TGTGCCAGCAGCTTAGTAGCGGGAGGGCTCAACACAGATACGCAGTATTTT
CDR3aa: CASSLVAGGLNTDTQYF

abundance: .
j_gene: TRBJ2-1
d_gene: TRBD2
v_gene: TRBV5-4
CDR3nt: TGTGCCAGCAGCCCGGGAGGCAGGGCGGTGTGGAATGAGCAGTTCTTC
CDR3aa: CASSPGGRAVWNEQFF

abundance: .
j_gene: TRBJ1-1
d_gene: .
v_gene: TRBV5-6
CDR3nt: TGTGCCAGCACGATACTCCAGAACACTGAAGCTTTCTTT
CDR3aa: CASTILQNTEAFF

abundance: .
j_gene: TRBJ2-2
d_gene: TRBD2
v_gene: TRBV7-8
CDR3nt: TGTGCCAGCAGCTCAGACCTAAGCGGGAGGAATACCGGGGAGCTGTTTTTT
CDR3aa: CASSSDLSGRNTGELFF

abundance: .
j_gene: TRBJ1-3
d_gene: .
v_gene: TRBV5-4
CDR3nt: TGTGCCAGCAGCTTCATCGGGAAAACCTCTGGAAACACCATATATTTT
CDR3aa: CASSFIGKTSGNTIYF

abundance: .
j_gene: TRBJ1-1
d_gene: .
v_gene: TRBV7-9
CDR3nt: TGTGCCAGCAGCTCTAGCTTGTATCAGAACACTGAAGCTTTCTTT
CDR3aa: CASSSSLYQNTEAFF

abundance: .
j_gene: TRBJ2-1
d_gene: TRBD1
v_gene: TRBV14
CDR3nt: TGTGCCAGCAGCCCGTTTACAGGGGGCATGAGCTCCTACAATGAGCAGTTCTTC
CDR3aa: CASSPFTGGMSSYNEQFF

abundance: .
j_gene: TRBJ2-7
d_gene: .
v_gene: TRBV2
CDR3nt: TGTGCCAGGGGGGGGGCACAGGGGGTTTCCTACGAGCAGTACTTC
CDR3aa: CARGGAQGVSYEQYF

abundance: .
j_gene: TRBJ1-2
d_gene: .
v_gene: TRBV9
CDR3nt: TGTGCCAGCAGTGGCAGTAACTATGGCTACACCTTC
CDR3aa: CASSGSNYGYTF

abundance: .
j_gene: TRBJ2-2
d_gene: .
v_gene: TRBV4-2
CDR3nt: TGTGCCAGCAGCCAAGATCGCCAGGTGAACACCGGGGAGCTGTTTTTT
CDR3aa: CASSQDRQVNTGELFF

abundance: .
j_gene: TRBJ1-2
d_gene: TRBD1
v_gene: TRBV27
CDR3nt: TGTGCCAGCAGCGACTCCGGGACAGGGGTTGGCTACACCTTC
CDR3aa: CASSDSGTGVGYTF

abundance: .
j_gene: TRBJ2-1
d_gene: .
v_gene: TRBV27
CDR3nt: TGTGCCAGCAGCTCCGGACTCGAGGATGAGCAGTTCTTC
CDR3aa: CASSSGLEDEQFF

abundance: .
j_gene: TRBJ1-3
d_gene: .
v_gene: TRBV28
CDR3nt: TGTGCCAGCAGTTTAACCCAGGACGGGGCTGGAAACACCATATATTTT
CDR3aa: CASSLTQDGAGNTIYF

abundance: .
j_gene: TRBJ2-3
d_gene: TRBD2
v_gene: TRBV5-4
CDR3nt: TGTGCCAGCAGCTTGGCTTTACTAGCGGGCACAGATACGCAGTATTTT
CDR3aa: CASSLALLAGTDTQYF

abundance: .
j_gene: TRBJ1-2
d_gene: .
v_gene: TRBV4-1
CDR3nt: TGCGCCAGCAGCCAAGCGAGATCAGGGGACCCCGGCTACACCTTC
CDR3aa: CASSQARSGDPGYTF

abundance: .
j_gene: TRBJ1-1
d_gene: .
v_gene: TRBV7-9
CDR3nt: TGTGCCAGCAGTTTAGAGAGGACTGAAGCTTTCTTT
CDR3aa: CASSLERTEAFF

abundance: .
j_gene: TRBJ1-4
d_gene: .
v_gene: TRBV7-9
CDR3nt: TGTGCCAGCAGCTTAGGGAGCGGGGGGGTGAGTGAAAAACTGTTTTTT
CDR3aa: CASSLGSGGVSEKLFF

abundance: .
j_gene: TRBJ2-1
d_gene: .
v_gene: TRBV7-3
CDR3nt: TGTGCCAGCAGCCCGGCAGACTCTTACAATGAGCAGTTCTTC
CDR3aa: CASSPADSYNEQFF

abundance: .
j_gene: TRBJ2-1
d_gene: TRBD2
v_gene: TRBV10-3
CDR3nt: TGTGCCATCAGCACGGGGGGGGTTTACAATGAGCAGTTCTTC
CDR3aa: CAISTGGVYNEQFF

abundance: few
j_gene: TRBJ1-6
d_gene: .
v_gene: TRBV6-5
CDR3nt: TGTGCCAGCAGTTATTCAGGACAGTATAATTCACCCCTCCACTTT
CDR3aa: CASSYSGQYNSPLHF

abundance: .
j_gene: TRBJ2-7
d_gene: .
v_gene: TRBV27
CDR3nt: TGTGCCAGCAGTTTGAACGGGAACTCCTACGAGCAGTACTTC
CDR3aa: CASSLNGNSYEQYF

abundance: once
j_gene: TRBJ2-2
d_gene: TRBD2
v_gene: TRBV5-4
CDR3nt: TGTGCCAGCAGCCCCACCCTAGCGGGGTCGAACACCGGGGAGCTGTTTTTT
CDR3aa: CASSPTLAGSNTGELFF

abundance: .
j_gene: TRBJ1-2
d_gene: .
v_gene: TRBV5-6
CDR3nt: TGTGCCAGCAGCCGGAGAGACAGCTATGGCTACACCTTC
CDR3aa: CASSRRDSYGYTF

abundance: .
j_gene: TRBJ2-1
d_gene: TRBD1
v_gene: TRBV7-3
CDR3nt: TGTGCCAGCAGCCTAGGACAGGCCAATGAGCAGTTCTTC
CDR3aa: CASSLGQANEQFF

abundance: .
j_gene: TRBJ2-3
d_gene: TRBD2
v_gene: TRBV28
CDR3nt: TGTGCCAGCAGTCCCGGACTAGCGGACGCAGATACGCAGTATTTT
CDR3aa: CASSPGLADADTQYF

abundance: .
j_gene: TRBJ2-5
d_gene: TRBD1
v_gene: TRBV7-2
CDR3nt: TGTGCCAGCGGTCCCCTTGACAGGGGGGCCCAAGAGACCCAGTACTTC
CDR3aa: CASGPLDRGAQETQYF

abundance: few
j_gene: TRBJ2-7
d_gene: TRBD2
v_gene: TRBV7-2
CDR3nt: TGTGCCAGCAGCTTAGTGGTTAGCGGGGACTACGAGCAGTACTTC
CDR3aa: CASSLVVSGDYEQYF

abundance: .
j_gene: TRBJ2-1
d_gene: .
v_gene: TRBV7-2
CDR3nt: TGTGCCAGCAGCCCAGACAACCACAATGAGCAGTTCTTC
CDR3aa: CASSPDNHNEQFF

abundance: once
j_gene: TRBJ2-3
d_gene: .
v_gene: TRBV5-6
CDR3nt: TGTGCCAGCAGCTTGGTCCCCCACACAGGGCGCACAGATACGCAGTATTTT
CDR3aa: CASSLVPHTGRTDTQYF

abundance: once
j_gene: TRBJ1-5
d_gene: .
v_gene: TRBV19
CDR3nt: TGTGCCAGTAGTATGGGGGGGGGCGCCTTACAGCCCCAGCATTTT
CDR3aa: CASSMGGGALQPQHF

abundance: .
j_gene: TRBJ2-7
d_gene: .
v_gene: TRBV6-1
CDR3nt: TGTGCCAGCAGTCCAGACAGCTCCTACGAGCAGTACTTC
CDR3aa: CASSPDSSYEQYF

abundance: .
j_gene: TRBJ2-7
d_gene: .
v_gene: TRBV27
CDR3nt: TGTGCCAGCAGCCCCTCCAAGGCACACAGCTCCTACGAGCAGTACTTC
CDR3aa: CASSPSKAHSSYEQYF

abundance: .
j_gene: TRBJ1-4
d_gene: TRBD1
v_gene: TRBV7-9
CDR3nt: TGTGCCACCAAGGGGACAGGGGACGAAAAACTGTTTTTT
CDR3aa: CATKGTGDEKLFF

abundance: .
j_gene: TRBJ1-4
d_gene: .
v_gene: TRBV28
CDR3nt: TGTGCCAGCAGTGATCCCGTGGAGGGCCAAGTGTTT
CDR3aa: CASSDPVEGQVF

abundance: .
j_gene: TRBJ1-2
d_gene: .
v_gene: TRBV28
CDR3nt: TGTGCCAGCAGCCCTCGCACAGGGTACGGCTACACCTTC
CDR3aa: CASSPRTGYGYTF

abundance: .
j_gene: TRBJ2-3
d_gene: TRBD2
v_gene: TRBV6-4
CDR3nt: TGTGCCAGCAGTGACGGCGGCGGGGGGTATACGCAGTATTTT
CDR3aa: CASSDGGGGYTQYF

abundance: once
j_gene: TRBJ1-5
d_gene: TRBD1
v_gene: TRBV30
CDR3nt: TGTGCCTCCGGGACAGGGTCTTGGCAGCCCCAGCATTTT
CDR3aa: CASGTGSWQPQHF

abundance: .
j_gene: TRBJ2-7
d_gene: .
v_gene: TRBV29-1
CDR3nt: TGCAGCGTTGGCCATACCAGCTACGAGCAGTACTTC
CDR3aa: CSVGHTSYEQYF

abundance: .
j_gene: TRBJ2-7
d_gene: .
v_gene: TRBV6-1
CDR3nt: TGTGCCAGCAGTGAAGTTGACACCTACGAGCAGTACTTC
CDR3aa: CASSEVDTYEQYF

abundance: .
j_gene: TRBJ2-7
d_gene: TRBD1
v_gene: TRBV7-8
CDR3nt: TGTGCCAGCAGCTTGCACGCGGGACAGGTGTCTTACGAGCAGTACTTC
CDR3aa: CASSLHAGQVSYEQYF